The clone carrying this T cell receptor beta chain was found once. This specimen comes from a study of blood T cell repertoires in COVID-19. Study overall: Italy, Spain and the United States were the sources of the convalescent and acute COVID-19 samples. From T cells, B-cell-depleted T cells, or PBMCs came the material, which was cDNA or gDNA.

J lost 5 bases, V lost 3 bases, and 7 bases had no gene match. CDR1 is ENHRY, CDR2 SYGVKD, per germline. This CDR3 contains 14 residues. The authors' processing: Amplified reference gene primers provided the basis for estimating nucleated cell counts. TCRdb keeps only in-frame clones here, not all; method: immunoSEQ multiplex PCR. The V and J calls and clone size come from that table; D and trimming were worked out from the DNA. This sample has approximately 100,000 clones; about nine tenths occur once, and the top ten carry 0.97%. The sequencing sample was made of peripheral blood. The chain carries TRBV10-3 and TRBJ2-7; 7 bases match TRBD2. This TCR was sampled from a man aged 55 to 70 with acute or convalescent COVID-19. The CDR3 loop reads CAISDPSTSHEQYV. The CDR3 nucleotides read TGTGCCATCAGTGACCCTTCGACTAGCCACGAGCAGTACGTC.